Listed below are T cell receptor beta chains from one sample, sequenced in a study of blood T cell repertoires in COVID-19. Produced via immunoSEQ multiplex PCR; TCRdb's table is partial and in-frame only. The table shows approximately 110,000 clones, with 85% to 90% occurring only once. The specimen sequenced was peripheral blood. The receptors shown here come from a woman at least 80 years old with COVID-19, enrolled during active disease. The CDR3 runs from the conserved cysteine through the conserved F or W. D genes are given only for firm matches. The size entry is marked missing in some rows and otherwise reads once, few, many or a size class.

V	size	J	D	DNA	CDR3
TRBV6-2/TRBV6-3	NA	TRBJ1-5	TRBD1	TGTGCCAGCAGTCACGGACAGGGCCCGCTTGATCAGCCCCAGCATTTT	CASSHGQGPLDQPQHF
TRBV7-2	NA	TRBJ1-2	TRBD1	TGTGCCAGCAGCTTAGGAGGGGGCGGAGGCTACACCTTC	CASSLGGGGGYTF
TRBV11-2	NA	TRBJ2-5	TRBD2	TGTGCCTCCGGGACTAGCGAACAAGAGACCCAGTACTTC	CASGTSEQETQYF
TRBV4-2	few	TRBJ2-2	TRBD2	TGTGCCAGCAGCCAAGTAGAGCGGGAGGCCGGGGAGCTGTTTTTT	CASSQVEREAGELFF
TRBV5-6	once	TRBJ2-7	TRBD2	TGTGCCAGCAGCTTGTTGACTAGCGGGAGTCGGTACGAGCAGTACTTC	CASSLLTSGSRYEQYF
TRBV18	NA	TRBJ2-1	TRBD2	TGTGCCAGCTCACCACCCCTAGCGGAATCCTCTCGCAATGAGCAGTTCTTC	CASSPPLAESSRNEQFF
TRBV21-1	few	TRBJ1-5	NA	TGTGCCAGCAGCAACCGGGTGGATAGCAATCAGCCCCAGCATTTT	CASSNRVDSNQPQHF
TRBV12-3/TRBV12-4	NA	TRBJ1-1	NA	TGTGCCAGCAGTCAAACCCTGGAGGTTGGGGCTTTCTTT	CASSQTLEVGAFF
TRBV28	NA	TRBJ2-7	TRBD2	TGTGCCAGCAGCTTGACTAGCGGGACCTACGAGCAGTACTTC	CASSLTSGTYEQYF
TRBV13	NA	TRBJ2-1	TRBD2	TGTGCCAGCAGCTTACGGGGGTTGGCTAGCGGGAGTTTGGGCTACAATGAGCAGTTCTTC	CASSLRGLASGSLGYNEQFF
TRBV12-3/TRBV12-4	few	TRBJ2-3	NA	TGTGCCAGCACTGGGACTGACACAGATACGCAGTATTTT	CASTGTDTDTQYF
TRBV27	NA	TRBJ2-7	TRBD2	TGTGCCAGCAGTCCAACCCGGGGTGCGCGGGGGGCCTACGAGCAGTACTTC	CASSPTRGARGAYEQYF
TRBV5-1	NA	TRBJ2-1	TRBD2	TGCGCCAGCAGCTTTTTTGGACTAGCGGAGAATGAGCAGTTCTTC	CASSFFGLAENEQFF
TRBV15	few	TRBJ2-1	TRBD1	TGTGCCACCAGCGGGGACAGGGGGATCTACAATGAGCAGTTCTTC	CATSGDRGIYNEQFF
TRBV19	once	TRBJ1-2	TRBD1	TGTGCCAGTAACAAAGGGGGCAGAGATGGCTACACCTTC	CASNKGGRDGYTF
TRBV7-2	NA	TRBJ2-2	NA	TGTGCCAGCAGCTTAGCGCTCACTAGCCGCGATGGCACCGGGGAGCTGTTTTTT	CASSLALTSRDGTGELFF
TRBV6-6	NA	TRBJ1-1	TRBD1	TGTGCCAGCAGGAGACAGGGGGCGCGGGGCACTGAAGCTTTCTTT	CASRRQGARGTEAFF
TRBV6-6	NA	TRBJ2-5	NA	TGTGCCAGCAGGGCAATAGGATCGGGTCTGGAGACCCAGTACTTC	CASRAIGSGLETQYF
TRBV28	few	TRBJ1-3	NA	TGTGCCAGCAGTTTGGTATCGGGAGCCTCTGGAAACACCATATATTTT	CASSLVSGASGNTIYF
TRBV2	NA	TRBJ1-5	NA	TGTGCCACAAAGACAGGCGTGGGGGACAATCAGCCCCAGCATTTT	CATKTGVGDNQPQHF
TRBV2	NA	TRBJ1-1	NA	TGTGCCAGCACCTCGGACTTGCGTGGCACTGAAGCTTTCTTT	CASTSDLRGTEAFF
TRBV6-2/TRBV6-3	NA	TRBJ1-1	NA	TGTGCCAGCAGTTACTCGTCGGTTTTGACTTTCTTT	CASSYSSVLTFF
TRBV7-8	NA	TRBJ2-2	NA	TGTGCCAGCAGCTTAAGATTGCGGGGAAACACCGGGGAGCTGTTTTTT	CASSLRLRGNTGELFF
TRBV9	NA	TRBJ2-1	TRBD2	TGTGCCAGCAGCGTGGTACTAGCGGCTGAGCAGTTCTTC	CASSVVLAAEQFF
TRBV6-2/TRBV6-3	NA	TRBJ2-3	NA	TGTGCCAGCAGTTACCTAAGCAGCTTCGGGACAGATACGCAGTATTTT	CASSYLSSFGTDTQYF
TRBV7-9	NA	TRBJ1-1	NA	TGTGCCAGCAGTACGATCAGGGTCTCTGAAGCTTTCTTT	CASSTIRVSEAFF
TRBV18	NA	TRBJ1-1	NA	TGTGCCAGCTCACCCCTCCCAGGAGGTACTGAAGCTTTCTTT	CASSPLPGGTEAFF
TRBV6-2/TRBV6-3	few	TRBJ1-6	NA	TGTGCCAGCAGCGGAGCCTTCAGCTCCTATAATTCACCCCTCCACTTT	CASSGAFSSYNSPLHF
TRBV24-1	NA	TRBJ2-1	TRBD2	TGTGCCACCAGCCCAGCGGGAGAGGCCTACAATGAGCAGTTCTTC	CATSPAGEAYNEQFF
TRBV3-1/TRBV3-2	NA	TRBJ2-4	TRBD2	TGTGCCAGCAGCCAAGAATCTGGGAGGGTGGGTACCAAAAACATTCAGTACTTC	CASSQESGRVGTKNIQYF
TRBV9	NA	TRBJ1-1	NA	TGTGCCAGCAGCCCCCCCTCACGGGGCGGGGGCGCTGAAGCTTTCTTT	CASSPPSRGGGAEAFF
TRBV5-1	NA	TRBJ2-3	NA	TGCGCCAGCAGCTTGGATGGGGGCCCGGGAGATACGCAGTATTTT	CASSLDGGPGDTQYF
TRBV24-1	NA	TRBJ2-6	NA	TGTGCCACCAACTCCGGGACTGGGGCCAACGTCCTGACTTTC	CATNSGTGANVLTF